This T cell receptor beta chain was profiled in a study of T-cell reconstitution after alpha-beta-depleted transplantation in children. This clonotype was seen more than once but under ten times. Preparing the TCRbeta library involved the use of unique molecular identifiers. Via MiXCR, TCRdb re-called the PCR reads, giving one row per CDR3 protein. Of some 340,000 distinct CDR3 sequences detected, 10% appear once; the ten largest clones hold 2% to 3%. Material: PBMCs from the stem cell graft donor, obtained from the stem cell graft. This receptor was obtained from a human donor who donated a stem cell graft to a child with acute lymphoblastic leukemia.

Here the CDR3 reads CASTPGLAGGRDTQYF. The CDR3 region has the DNA TGTGCCAGCACCCCAGGACTAGCGGGAGGGAGGGATACGCAGTATTTT. V and J are TRBV7-2 and TRBJ2-3; 15 bases align to TRBD2. The CDR3 runs 16 residues. The J segment lost 6 bases and the V segment lost 7 bases, leaving 8 bases of the junction unmatched. CDR1 is SGHTA and CDR2 is FQGNSA in the germline V gene. Together with reference TRBV7-2 and TRBJ2-3, the CDR3 gives the full variable domain: GAGVSQSPSNKVTEKGKDVELRCDPISGHTALYWYRQSLGQGLEFLIYFQGNSAPDKSGLPSDRFSAERTGGSVSTLTIQRTQQEDSAVYLCASTPGLAGGRDTQYFGPGTRLTVL.